This TCR beta chain was observed in a study of Graves' ophthalmopathy and Graves' hyperthyroidism. Across the whole study: The blood sample was drawn at first diagnosis and before any treatment.

From germline, CDR1 is SNHLY and CDR2 FYNNEI. The CDR3 totals 16 residues. Germline trimming cut 4 bases from V and 6 bases from J; bases unmatched to any gene: 14. As for this clonotype: What it binds is not known.

CDR3 regions of TCR beta were amplified from RNA transcripts. HTBI primers were used in a first-round RT-PCR, which preceded a second-round multiplex PCR. TCRdb redid the calling of the multiplex PCR reads with MiXCR, one entry per CDR3 protein. In the table there are approximately 700,000 distinct CDR3 sequences, approximately 40% of which are singletons. Findings of the study overall: Appearing in blood as well were most expanded thyroid clonotypes above 0.001 frequency. Both a roughly 66% sensitivity and an approximately 72% specificity characterized the model's predictions of ophthalmopathy progression.

The V call is TRBV2, the J call TRBJ2-7, with 8 bases matching TRBD1. The TCR was taken from an adult man with Graves' ophthalmopathy. The specimen was peripheral blood. The CDR3 reads CASSVASRTGPLEQYF. DNA for the CDR3: TGTGCCAGCAGTGTAGCGTCTAGGACAGGGCCCCTCGAGCAGTACTTC.